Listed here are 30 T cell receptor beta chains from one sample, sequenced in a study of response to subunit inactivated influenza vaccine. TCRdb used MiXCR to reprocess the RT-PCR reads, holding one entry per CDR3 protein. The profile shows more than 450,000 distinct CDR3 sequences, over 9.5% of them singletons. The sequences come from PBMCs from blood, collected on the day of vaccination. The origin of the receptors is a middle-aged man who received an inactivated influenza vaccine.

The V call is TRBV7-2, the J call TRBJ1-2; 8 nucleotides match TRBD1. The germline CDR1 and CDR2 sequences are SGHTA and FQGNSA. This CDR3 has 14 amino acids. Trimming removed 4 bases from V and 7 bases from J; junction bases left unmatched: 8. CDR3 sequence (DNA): TGTGCCAGCAGCTGGGGACAGGTGTCTGGTGGCTACACCTTC. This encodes CASSWGQVSGGYTF.

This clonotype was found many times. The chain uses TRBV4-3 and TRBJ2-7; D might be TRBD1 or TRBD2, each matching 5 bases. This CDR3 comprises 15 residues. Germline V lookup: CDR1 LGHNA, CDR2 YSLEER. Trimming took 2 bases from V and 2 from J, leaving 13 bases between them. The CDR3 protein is CASSQYRDGPYEQYF. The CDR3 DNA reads TGCGCCAGCAGCCAATACCGGGACGGACCCTACGAGCAGTACTTC.

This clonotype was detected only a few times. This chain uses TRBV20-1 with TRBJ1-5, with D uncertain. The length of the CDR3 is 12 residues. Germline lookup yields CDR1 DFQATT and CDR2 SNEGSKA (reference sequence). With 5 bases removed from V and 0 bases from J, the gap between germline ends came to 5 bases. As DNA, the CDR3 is TGCAGTGCTGCCTATAGCAATCAGCCCCAGCATTTT. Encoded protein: CSAAYSNQPQHF.

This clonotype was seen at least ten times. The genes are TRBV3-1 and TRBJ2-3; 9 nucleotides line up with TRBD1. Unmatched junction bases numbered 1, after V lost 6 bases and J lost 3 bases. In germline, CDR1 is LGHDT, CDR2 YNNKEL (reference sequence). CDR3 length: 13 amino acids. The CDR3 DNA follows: TGTGCCAGCAGACAGGGGGCAACAGATACGCAGTATTTT. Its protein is CASRQGATDTQYF.

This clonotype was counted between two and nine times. CDR3 in DNA: TGTGCCAGCAGTTCACCCCTAGGGGCTGGGGCCGAGCAGTACTTC. This translates into CASSSPLGAGAEQYF. The V call is TRBV28, the J call TRBJ2-7, with a possible D match to TRBD1 (5 bases). V was shortened by 4 bases and J by 6 bases, with 19 bases between the two germline ends. This CDR3 is 15 amino acids long. Germline assignment: CDR1 MDHEN and CDR2 SYDVKM.

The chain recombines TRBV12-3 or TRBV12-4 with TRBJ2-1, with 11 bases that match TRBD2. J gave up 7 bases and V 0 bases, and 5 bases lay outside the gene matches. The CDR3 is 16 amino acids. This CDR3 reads CASSLASGGAMNEQFF. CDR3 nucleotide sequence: TGTGCCAGCAGTTTAGCTAGCGGGGGGGCCATGAATGAGCAGTTCTTC.

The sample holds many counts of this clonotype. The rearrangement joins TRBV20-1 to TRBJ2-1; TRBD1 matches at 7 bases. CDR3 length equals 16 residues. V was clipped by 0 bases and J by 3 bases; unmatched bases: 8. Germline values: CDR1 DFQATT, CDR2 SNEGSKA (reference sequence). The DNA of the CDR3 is TGCAGTGCTAGAGATGTAACAGGGACAGACTACAATGAGCAGTTCTTC. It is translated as CSARDVTGTDYNEQFF.

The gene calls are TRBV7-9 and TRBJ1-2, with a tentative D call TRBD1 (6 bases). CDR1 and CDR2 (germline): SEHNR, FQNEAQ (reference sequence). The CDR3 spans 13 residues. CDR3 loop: CGGGGPTNYGYTF. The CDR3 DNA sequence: TGTGGGGGGGGCGGACCCACTAACTATGGCTACACCTTC.

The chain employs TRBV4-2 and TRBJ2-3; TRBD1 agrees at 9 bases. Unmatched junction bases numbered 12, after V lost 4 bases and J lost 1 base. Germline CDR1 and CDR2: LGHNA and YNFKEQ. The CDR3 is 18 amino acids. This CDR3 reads CASSPSTGTGTRTDTQYF. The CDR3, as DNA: TGTGCCAGCAGCCCATCGACCGGGACAGGGACCCGCACAGATACGCAGTATTTT.

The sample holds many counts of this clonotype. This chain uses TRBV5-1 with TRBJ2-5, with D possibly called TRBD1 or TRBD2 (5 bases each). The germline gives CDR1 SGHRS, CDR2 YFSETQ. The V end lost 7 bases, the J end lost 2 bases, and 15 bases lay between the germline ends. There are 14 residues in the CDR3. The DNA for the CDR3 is TGCGCCAGCCGTGACAGCGGAGGACAAGAGACCCAGTACTTC. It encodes CASRDSGGQETQYF.

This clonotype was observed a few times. The CDR3 DNA sequence: TGTGCCAGCAGTGGACAGCTTAATTCACCCCTCCACTTT. Its protein product is CASSGQLNSPLHF. The rearrangement links TRBV28 to TRBJ1-6; a weak D match, TRBD1 (6 bases). The CDR3 loop spans 13 amino acids. Germline-derived CDR1 and CDR2 are MDHEN and SYDVKM. With 5 bases removed from V and 6 bases from J, the gap between germline ends came to 8 bases.

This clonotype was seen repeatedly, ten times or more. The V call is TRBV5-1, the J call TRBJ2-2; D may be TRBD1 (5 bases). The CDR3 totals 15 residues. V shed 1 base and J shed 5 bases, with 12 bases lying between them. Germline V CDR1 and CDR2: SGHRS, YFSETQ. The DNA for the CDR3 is TGCGCCAGCAGCTTGCAGGGCCTGGGTACCGGGGAGCTGTTTTTT. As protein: CASSLQGLGTGELFF. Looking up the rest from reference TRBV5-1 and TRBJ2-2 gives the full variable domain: KAGVTQTPRYLIKTRGQQVTLSCSPISGHRSVSWYQQTPGQGLQFLFEYFSETQRNKGNFPGRFSGRQFSNSRSEMNVSTLELGDSALYLCASSLQGLGTGELFFGEGSRLTVL.

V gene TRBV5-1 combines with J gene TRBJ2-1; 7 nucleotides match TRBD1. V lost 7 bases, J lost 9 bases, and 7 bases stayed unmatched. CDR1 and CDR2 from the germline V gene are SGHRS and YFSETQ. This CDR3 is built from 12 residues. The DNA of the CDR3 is TGCGCCAGCCGCTCACAGGGGCTTGAGCAGTTCTTC. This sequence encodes CASRSQGLEQFF.

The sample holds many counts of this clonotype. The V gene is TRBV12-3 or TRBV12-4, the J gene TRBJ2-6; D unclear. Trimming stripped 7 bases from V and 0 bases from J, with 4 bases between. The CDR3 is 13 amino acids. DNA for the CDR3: TGTGCCAGCAAAACCTCTGGGGCCAACGTCCTGACTTTC. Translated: CASKTSGANVLTF.

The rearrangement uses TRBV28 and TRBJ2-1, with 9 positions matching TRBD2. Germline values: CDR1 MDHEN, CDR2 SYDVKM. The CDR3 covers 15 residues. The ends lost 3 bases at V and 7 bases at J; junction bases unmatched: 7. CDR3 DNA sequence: TGTGCCAGCAGTTTGATCCCTAGCGGGGCTAATGAGCAGTTCTTC. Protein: CASSLIPSGANEQFF.

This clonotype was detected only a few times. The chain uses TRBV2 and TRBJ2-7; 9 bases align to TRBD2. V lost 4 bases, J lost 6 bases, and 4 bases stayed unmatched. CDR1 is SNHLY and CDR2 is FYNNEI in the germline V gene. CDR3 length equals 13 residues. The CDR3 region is CASSVSGSSEQYF. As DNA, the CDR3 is TGTGCCAGCAGTGTTAGCGGGAGTTCCGAGCAGTACTTC.

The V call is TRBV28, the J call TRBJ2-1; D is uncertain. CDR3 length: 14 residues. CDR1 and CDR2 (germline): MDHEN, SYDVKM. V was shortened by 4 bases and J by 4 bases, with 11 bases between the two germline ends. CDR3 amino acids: CASSYTPLYNEQFF. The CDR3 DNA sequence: TGTGCCAGCAGTTACACCCCCTTGTACAATGAGCAGTTCTTC.

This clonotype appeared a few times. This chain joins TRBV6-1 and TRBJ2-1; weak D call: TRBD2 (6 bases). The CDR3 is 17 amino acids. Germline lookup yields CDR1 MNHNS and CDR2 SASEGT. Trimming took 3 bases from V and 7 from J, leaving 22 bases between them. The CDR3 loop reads CASSELKEGLNSNEQFF. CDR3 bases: TGTGCCAGCAGTGAGTTAAAGGAGGGTCTAAATTCGAATGAGCAGTTCTTC.

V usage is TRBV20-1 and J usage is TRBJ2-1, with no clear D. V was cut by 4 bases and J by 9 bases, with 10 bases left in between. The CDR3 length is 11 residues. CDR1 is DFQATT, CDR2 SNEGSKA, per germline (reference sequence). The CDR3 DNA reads TGCAGTGCTACTTTGTTGGGTGAGCAGTTCTTC. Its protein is CSATLLGEQFF.

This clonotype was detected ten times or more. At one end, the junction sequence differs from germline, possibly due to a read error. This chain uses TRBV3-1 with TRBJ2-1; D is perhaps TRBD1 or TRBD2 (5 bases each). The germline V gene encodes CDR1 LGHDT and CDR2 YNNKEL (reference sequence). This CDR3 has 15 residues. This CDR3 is CASSQDSGPYNEQFF. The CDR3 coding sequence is TGCGCCAGCAGCCAAGATTCGGGGCCATACAATGAGCAGTTCTTC.

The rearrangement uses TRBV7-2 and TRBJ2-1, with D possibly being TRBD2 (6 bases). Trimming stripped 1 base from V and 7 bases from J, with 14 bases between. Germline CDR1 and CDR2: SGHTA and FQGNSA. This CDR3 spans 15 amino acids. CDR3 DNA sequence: TGTGCCAGCAGCTTAGTTCTGACTAGTGGTAATGAGCAGTTCTTC. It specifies CASSLVLTSGNEQFF. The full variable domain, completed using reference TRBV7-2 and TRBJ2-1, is GAGVSQSPSNKVTEKGKDVELRCDPISGHTALYWYRQSLGQGLEFLIYFQGNSAPDKSGLPSDRFSAERTGGSVSTLTIQRTQQEDSAVYLCASSLVLTSGNEQFFGPGTRLTVL.

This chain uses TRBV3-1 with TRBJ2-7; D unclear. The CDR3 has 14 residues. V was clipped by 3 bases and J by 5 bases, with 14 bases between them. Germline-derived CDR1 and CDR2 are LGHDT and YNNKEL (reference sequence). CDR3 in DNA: TGTGCCAGCAGCCAGGTGGGTCTTACGCACGAGCAGTACTTC. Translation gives CASSQVGLTHEQYF.

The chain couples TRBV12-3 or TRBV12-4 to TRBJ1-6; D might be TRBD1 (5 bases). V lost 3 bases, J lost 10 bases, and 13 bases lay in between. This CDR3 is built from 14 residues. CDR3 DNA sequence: TGTGCCAGCAGTTTCGCAGGGATGGACTCACCCCTCCACTTT. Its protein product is CASSFAGMDSPLHF.

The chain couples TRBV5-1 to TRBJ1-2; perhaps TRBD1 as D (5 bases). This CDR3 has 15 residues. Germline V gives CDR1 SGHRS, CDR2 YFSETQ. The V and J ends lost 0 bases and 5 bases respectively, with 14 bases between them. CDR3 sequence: CASSLEATAPYGYTF. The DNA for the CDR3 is TGCGCCAGCAGCTTGGAAGCGACAGCGCCGTATGGCTACACCTTC.

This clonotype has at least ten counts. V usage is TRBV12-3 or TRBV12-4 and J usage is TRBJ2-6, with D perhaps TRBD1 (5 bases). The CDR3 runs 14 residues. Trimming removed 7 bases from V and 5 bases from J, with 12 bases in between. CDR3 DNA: TGTGCCAGCAATCAGGGTCCCCGGGCCAACGTCCTGACTTTC. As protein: CASNQGPRANVLTF.

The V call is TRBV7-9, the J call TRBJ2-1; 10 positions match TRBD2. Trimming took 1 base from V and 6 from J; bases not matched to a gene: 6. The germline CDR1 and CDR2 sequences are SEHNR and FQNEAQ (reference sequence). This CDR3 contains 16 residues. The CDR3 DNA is TGTGCCAGCAGCTTAGTAGGGCTAGCGGGAGCCAATGAGCAGTTCTTC. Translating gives CASSLVGLAGANEQFF.

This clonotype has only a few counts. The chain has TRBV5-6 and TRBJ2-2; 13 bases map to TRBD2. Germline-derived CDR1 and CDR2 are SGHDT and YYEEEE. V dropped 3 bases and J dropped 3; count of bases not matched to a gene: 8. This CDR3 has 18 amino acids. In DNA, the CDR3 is TGTGCCAGCAGCTCACCCAGGACTAGCGGGAGTCACACCGGGGAGCTGTTTTTT. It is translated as CASSSPRTSGSHTGELFF.

The CDR3 sequence: CASSPTGGLNQPQHF. CDR3 in DNA: TGCGCCAGCAGCCCCACAGGGGGCCTCAATCAGCCCCAGCATTTT. The rearrangement links TRBV5-1 to TRBJ1-5; 9 bases map to TRBD1. Trimming cost V 4 bases and J 3 bases; bases outside gene matches: 5. CDR3 length equals 15 residues. Germline CDR1 and CDR2: SGHRS and YFSETQ. The complete variable domain, with remaining parts taken from reference TRBV5-1 and TRBJ1-5, reads KAGVTQTPRYLIKTRGQQVTLSCSPISGHRSVSWYQQTPGQGLQFLFEYFSETQRNKGNFPGRFSGRQFSNSRSEMNVSTLELGDSALYLCASSPTGGLNQPQHFGDGTRLSIL.

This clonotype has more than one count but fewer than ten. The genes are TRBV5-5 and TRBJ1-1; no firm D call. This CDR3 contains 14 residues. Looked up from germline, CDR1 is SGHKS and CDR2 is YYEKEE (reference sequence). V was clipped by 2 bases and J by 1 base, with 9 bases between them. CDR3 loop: CASSFNGKNTEAFF. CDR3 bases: TGTGCCAGCAGCTTTAACGGGAAGAACACTGAAGCTTTCTTT.

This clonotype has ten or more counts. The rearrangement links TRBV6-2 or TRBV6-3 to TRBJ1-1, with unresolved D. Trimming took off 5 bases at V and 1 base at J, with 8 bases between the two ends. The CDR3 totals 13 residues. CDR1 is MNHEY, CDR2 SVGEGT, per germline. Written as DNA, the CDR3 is TGTGCCAGCAGTCCATACAAGAACACTGAAGCTTTCTTT. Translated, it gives CASSPYKNTEAFF.